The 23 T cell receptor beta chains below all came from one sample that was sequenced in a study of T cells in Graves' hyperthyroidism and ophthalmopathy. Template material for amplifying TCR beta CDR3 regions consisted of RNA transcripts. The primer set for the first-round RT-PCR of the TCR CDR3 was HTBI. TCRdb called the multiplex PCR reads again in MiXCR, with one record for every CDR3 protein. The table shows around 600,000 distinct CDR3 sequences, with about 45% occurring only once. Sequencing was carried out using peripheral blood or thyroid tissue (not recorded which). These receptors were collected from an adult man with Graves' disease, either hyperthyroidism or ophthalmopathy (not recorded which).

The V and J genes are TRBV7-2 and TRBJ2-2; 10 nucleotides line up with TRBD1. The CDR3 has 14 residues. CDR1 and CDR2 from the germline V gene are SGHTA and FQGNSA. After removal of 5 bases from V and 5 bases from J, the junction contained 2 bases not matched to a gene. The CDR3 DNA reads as TGTGCCAGCAGCGACAGGGGGCGGACCGGGGAGCTGTTTTTT. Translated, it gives CASSDRGRTGELFF.

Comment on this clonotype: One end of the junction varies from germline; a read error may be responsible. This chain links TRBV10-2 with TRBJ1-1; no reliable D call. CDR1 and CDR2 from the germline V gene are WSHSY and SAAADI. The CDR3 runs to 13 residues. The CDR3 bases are TGTGCCAGCAGCCGTGCGTCAAACACTGAAGCTTTCTTT. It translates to CASSRASNTEAFF.

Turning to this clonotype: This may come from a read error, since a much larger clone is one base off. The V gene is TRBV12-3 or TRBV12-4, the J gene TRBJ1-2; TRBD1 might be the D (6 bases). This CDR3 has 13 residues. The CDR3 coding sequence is TGTGCCAGCAGTGCTCAGGGGTACTATGGCCACACCTTC. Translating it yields CASSAQGYYGHTF.

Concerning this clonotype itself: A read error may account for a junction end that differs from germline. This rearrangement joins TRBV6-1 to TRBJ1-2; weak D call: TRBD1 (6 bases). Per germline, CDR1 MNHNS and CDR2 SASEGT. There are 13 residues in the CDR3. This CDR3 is CAISDEGEDGYTF. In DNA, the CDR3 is TGTGCCATCAGTGATGAGGGGGAAGATGGCTACACCTTC.

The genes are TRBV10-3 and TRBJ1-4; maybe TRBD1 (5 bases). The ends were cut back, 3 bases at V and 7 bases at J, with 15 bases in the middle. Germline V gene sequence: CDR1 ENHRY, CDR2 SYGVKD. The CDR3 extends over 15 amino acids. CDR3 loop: CAISERAGIVEKLFF. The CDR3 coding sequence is TGTGCCATCAGTGAAAGGGCAGGGATAGTTGAAAAACTGTTTTTT.

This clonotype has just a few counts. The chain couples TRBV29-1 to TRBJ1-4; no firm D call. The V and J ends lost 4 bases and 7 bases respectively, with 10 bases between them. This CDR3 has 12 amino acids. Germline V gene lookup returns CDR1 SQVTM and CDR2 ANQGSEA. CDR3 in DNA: TGCAGCGTTGCTACCGGGAGTGAAAAACTGTTTTTT. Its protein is CSVATGSEKLFF. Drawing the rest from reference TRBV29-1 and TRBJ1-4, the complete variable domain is SAVISQKPSRDICQRGTSLTIQCQVDSQVTMMFWYRQQPGQSLTLIATANQGSEATYESGFVIDKFPISRPNLTFSTLTVSNMSPEDSSIYLCSVATGSEKLFFGSGTQLSVL.

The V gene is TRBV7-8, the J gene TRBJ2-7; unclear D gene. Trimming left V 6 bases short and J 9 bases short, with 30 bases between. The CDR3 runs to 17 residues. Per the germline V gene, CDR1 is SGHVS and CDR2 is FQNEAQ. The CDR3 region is CASSEAPLRSPITAQYF. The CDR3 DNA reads TGTGCCAGCAGTGAAGCGCCCCTCCGATCCCCTATTACCGCGCAGTACTTC.

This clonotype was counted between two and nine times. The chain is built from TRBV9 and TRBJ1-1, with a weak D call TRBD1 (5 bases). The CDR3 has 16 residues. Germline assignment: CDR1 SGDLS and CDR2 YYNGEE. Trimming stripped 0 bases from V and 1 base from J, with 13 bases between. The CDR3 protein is CASSVVRGATNTEAFF. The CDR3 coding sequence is TGTGCCAGCAGCGTAGTTCGAGGGGCGACGAACACTGAAGCTTTCTTT.

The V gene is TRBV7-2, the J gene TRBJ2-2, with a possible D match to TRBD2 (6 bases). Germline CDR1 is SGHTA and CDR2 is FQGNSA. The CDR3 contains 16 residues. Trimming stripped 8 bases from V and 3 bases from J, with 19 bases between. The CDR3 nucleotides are TGTGCCAGCTTTCGGCTGGAGGGCGGGTACACCGGGGAGCTGTTTTTT. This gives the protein CASFRLEGGYTGELFF.

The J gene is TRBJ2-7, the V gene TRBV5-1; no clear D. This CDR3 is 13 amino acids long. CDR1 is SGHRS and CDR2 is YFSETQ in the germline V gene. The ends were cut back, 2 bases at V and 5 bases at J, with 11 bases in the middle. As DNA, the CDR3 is TGCGCCAGCAGCTTTAACCGACACGACGAGCAGTACTTC. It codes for CASSFNRHDEQYF.

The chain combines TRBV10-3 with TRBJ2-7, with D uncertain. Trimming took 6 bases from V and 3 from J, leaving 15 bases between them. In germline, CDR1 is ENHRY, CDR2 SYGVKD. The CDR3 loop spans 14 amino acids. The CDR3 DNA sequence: TGTGCCATCAGACTGGACCAGGACGGCTACGAGCAGTACTTC. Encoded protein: CAIRLDQDGYEQYF.

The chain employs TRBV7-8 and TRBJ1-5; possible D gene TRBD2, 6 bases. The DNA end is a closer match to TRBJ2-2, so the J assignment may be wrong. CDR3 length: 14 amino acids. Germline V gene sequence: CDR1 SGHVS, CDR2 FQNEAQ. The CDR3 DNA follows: TGTGCCAGCAGCCTTGGAGGGCCCTCCGGGGAGCTGTTTTTT. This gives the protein CASSLGGPSGELFF.

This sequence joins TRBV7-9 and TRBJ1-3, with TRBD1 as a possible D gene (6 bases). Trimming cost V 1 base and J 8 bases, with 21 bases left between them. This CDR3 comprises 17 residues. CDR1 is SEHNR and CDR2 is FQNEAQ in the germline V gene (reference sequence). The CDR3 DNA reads TGTGCCAGCAGCTTAGGTGGGGGCAGGCCTTATGGCTACACCATATATTTT. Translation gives CASSLGGGRPYGYTIYF.

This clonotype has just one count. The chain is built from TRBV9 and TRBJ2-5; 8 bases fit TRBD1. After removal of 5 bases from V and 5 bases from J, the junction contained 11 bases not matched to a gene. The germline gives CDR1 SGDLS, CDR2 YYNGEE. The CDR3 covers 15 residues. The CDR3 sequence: CASSAAGQAGETQYF. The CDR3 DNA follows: TGTGCCAGCAGTGCGGCGGGACAGGCTGGCGAGACCCAGTACTTC.

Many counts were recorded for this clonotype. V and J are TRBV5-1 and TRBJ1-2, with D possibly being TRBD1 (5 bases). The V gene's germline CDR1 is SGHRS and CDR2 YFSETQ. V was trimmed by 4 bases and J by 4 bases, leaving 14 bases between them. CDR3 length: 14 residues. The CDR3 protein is CASSLGTGLYGYTF. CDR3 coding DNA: TGCGCCAGCAGCCTGGGGACGGGACTCTATGGCTACACCTTC.

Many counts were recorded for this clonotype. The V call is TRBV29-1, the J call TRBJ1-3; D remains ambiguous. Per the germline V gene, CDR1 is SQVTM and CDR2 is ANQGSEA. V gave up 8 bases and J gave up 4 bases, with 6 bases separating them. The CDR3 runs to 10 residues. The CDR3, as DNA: TGCAGCCAAGGGGGAAACACCATATATTTT. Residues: CSQGGNTIYF.

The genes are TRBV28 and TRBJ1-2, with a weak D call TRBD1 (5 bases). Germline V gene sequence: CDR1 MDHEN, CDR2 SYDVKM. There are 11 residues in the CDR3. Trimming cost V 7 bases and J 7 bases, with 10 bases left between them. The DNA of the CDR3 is TGTGCCAGCACGGCAGGGATTGGCTACACCTTC. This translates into CASTAGIGYTF.

The CDR3 loop reads CASSPSAGGTYEQYF. The CDR3 coding sequence is TGCGCCAGCAGCCCCTCGGCGGGTGGGACCTACGAGCAGTACTTC. This chain links TRBV5-1 with TRBJ2-7; tentatively, D is TRBD2 (5 bases). Trimming removed 4 bases at V and 2 bases at J, with 16 bases between. The CDR3 length is 15 residues. The germline CDR1 and CDR2 sequences are SGHRS and YFSETQ.

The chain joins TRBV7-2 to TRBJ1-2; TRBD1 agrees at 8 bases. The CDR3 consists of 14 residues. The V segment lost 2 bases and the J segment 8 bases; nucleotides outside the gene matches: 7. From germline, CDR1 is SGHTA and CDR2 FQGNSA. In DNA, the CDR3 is TGTGCCAGCAGCTTACCCGACAGGGGAACCGGCTACACCTTC. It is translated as CASSLPDRGTGYTF.

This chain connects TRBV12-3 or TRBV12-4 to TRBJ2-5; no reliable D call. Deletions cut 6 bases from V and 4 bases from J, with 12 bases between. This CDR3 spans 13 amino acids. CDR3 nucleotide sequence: TGTGCCAGCAGCCATCATACTGCAGAGACCCAGTACTTC. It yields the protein CASSHHTAETQYF.

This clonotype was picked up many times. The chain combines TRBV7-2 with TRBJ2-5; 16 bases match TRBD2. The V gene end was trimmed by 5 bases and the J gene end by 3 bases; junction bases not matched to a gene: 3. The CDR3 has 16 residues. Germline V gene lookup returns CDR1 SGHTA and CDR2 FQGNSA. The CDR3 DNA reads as TGTGCCAGCAGCAAGGGACTAGCGGGAGGGGAAGAGACCCAGTACTTC. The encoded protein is CASSKGLAGGEETQYF. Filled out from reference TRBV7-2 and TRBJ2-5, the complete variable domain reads GAGVSQSPSNKVTEKGKDVELRCDPISGHTALYWYRQSLGQGLEFLIYFQGNSAPDKSGLPSDRFSAERTGGSVSTLTIQRTQQEDSAVYLCASSKGLAGGEETQYFGPGTRLLVL.

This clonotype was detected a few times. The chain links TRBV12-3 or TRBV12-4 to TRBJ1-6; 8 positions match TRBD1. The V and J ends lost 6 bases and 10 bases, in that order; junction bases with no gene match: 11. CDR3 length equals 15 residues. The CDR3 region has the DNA TGTGCCAGCAGCCACCATGGACAGGGCGAGTCACCCCTCCACTTT. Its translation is CASSHHGQGESPLHF.

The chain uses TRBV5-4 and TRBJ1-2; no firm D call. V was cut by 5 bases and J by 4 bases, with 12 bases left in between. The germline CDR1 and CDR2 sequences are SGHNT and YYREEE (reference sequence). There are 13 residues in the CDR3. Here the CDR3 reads CASRATDAYGYTF. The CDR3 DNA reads TGTGCCAGCAGGGCTACCGACGCCTATGGCTACACCTTC.